The sequence of this TCR beta chain was determined in a study of identical twins. This clonotype was picked up many times. Antigen specificity is unknown. One entry per CDR3 protein, called by TCRdb with MiXCR from the 5' RACE reads. The repertoire holds roughly 690,000 distinct CDR3 sequences, with 5.5% to 6.5% as singletons. Regarding the study as a whole: Zero-insertion analyses might be partly confounded by invariant T cells like MAIT and iNKT. The abundant beta clonotypes from cord blood had fewer insertions, and memory repertoires had none of this. For out-of-frame beta sequences, excess twin sharing was weaker.

This CDR3 has 15 amino acids. The V segment lost 0 bases and the J segment 5 bases; nucleotides outside the gene matches: 7. The V gene's germline CDR1 is SGDLS and CDR2 YYNGEE. V is TRBV9 and J is TRBJ2-7, with 8 nucleotides matching TRBD2. This receptor was identified in a young man in good health. The sample comprised naive T cells sorted from blood. The CDR3 nucleotides are TGTGCCAGCAGCGTAGAAGGGCGGGAGGCGAACGAGCAGTACTTC. Translation: CASSVEGREANEQYF.